One and the same sample provided the 23 T cell receptor beta chains below, sequenced in a study of blood T cell repertoires in COVID-19. Sequencing was performed with immunoSEQ multiplex PCR; in TCRdb, only in-frame clones are kept and a portion is missing. This table has approximately 47,000 clones, about four fifths appearing once. Sample: peripheral blood. The source is a man in his sixties with acute or convalescent COVID-19.

This sequence joins TRBV7-2 and TRBJ1-2; the match to TRBD1 covers 7 bases. Germline V gives CDR1 SGHTA, CDR2 FQGNSA. This CDR3 spans 14 amino acids. V gave up 5 bases and J gave up 4 bases; unmatched junction bases: 7. In DNA form, the CDR3 reads TGTGCCAGCAGCCTCCCGGACAGGCCCTATGGCTACACCTTC. It codes for CASSLPDRPYGYTF. Drawing the rest from reference TRBV7-2 and TRBJ1-2, the complete variable domain is GAGVSQSPSNKVTEKGKDVELRCDPISGHTALYWYRQSLGQGLEFLIYFQGNSAPDKSGLPSDRFSAERTGGSVSTLTIQRTQQEDSAVYLCASSLPDRPYGYTFGSGTRLTVV.

This sequence joins TRBV6-2 or TRBV6-3 and TRBJ1-1; TRBD1 matches at 7 bases. Germline lookup yields CDR1 MNHEY and CDR2 SVGEGT. This CDR3 is 13 amino acids long. The junction had 2 bases not matched to a gene; V was cut back by 2 bases and J by 5 bases. Here the CDR3 reads CASSYTGVTEAFF. As DNA, the CDR3 is TGTGCCAGCAGTTACACAGGGGTAACTGAAGCTTTCTTT.

This chain uses TRBV5-5 with TRBJ1-5; unclear D gene. Germline assignment: CDR1 SGHKS and CDR2 YYEKEE (reference sequence). Trimming took 0 bases from V and 1 from J, leaving 8 bases between them. The CDR3 runs 15 residues. The CDR3 is CASSLVIGSNQPQHF. CDR3 sequence (DNA): TGTGCCAGCAGCTTGGTAATCGGGAGCAATCAGCCCCAGCATTTT.

The chain recombines TRBV7-8 with TRBJ1-6; D is unclear. This CDR3 contains 12 residues. From germline, CDR1 is SGHVS and CDR2 FQNEAQ. V was trimmed by 5 bases and J by 7 bases, leaving 6 bases between them. Here the CDR3 reads CASSLQNSPLHF. CDR3 nucleotide sequence: TGTGCCAGCAGCCTACAGAATTCACCCCTCCACTTT.

The chain uses TRBV5-1 and TRBJ2-3; no clear D gene. From germline, CDR1 is SGHRS and CDR2 YFSETQ. This CDR3 spans 14 amino acids. Trimming removed 0 bases from V and 2 bases from J, with 7 bases in between. The CDR3 sequence: CASSLELVTDTQYF. CDR3 coding DNA: TGCGCCAGCAGCTTGGAGCTGGTCACAGATACGCAGTATTTT.

The genes are TRBV6-5 and TRBJ2-5; 7 bases match TRBD1. With V trimmed by 2 bases and J by 3 bases, 0 bases remained unmatched. This CDR3 has 13 residues. Germline assignment: CDR1 MNHEY and CDR2 SVGAGI. The CDR3: CASSYTGEETQYF. CDR3 nucleotide sequence: TGTGCCAGCAGTTACACAGGGGAAGAGACCCAGTACTTC.

This clone has a single count. The gene calls are TRBV7-9 and TRBJ2-1; possible D gene TRBD2, 5 bases. Germline V gene data show CDR1 as SEHNR and CDR2 as FQNEAQ (reference sequence). Deletions cut 1 base from V and 7 bases from J, with 17 bases between. The CDR3 contains 16 residues. CDR3 sequence reads: CASSLVVLASPNEQFF. CDR3 bases: TGTGCCAGCAGCTTAGTGGTCCTAGCCTCCCCAAATGAGCAGTTCTTC.

The V gene is TRBV29-1, the J gene TRBJ1-6; TRBD1 aligns across 7 bases. This CDR3 is 14 amino acids long. From germline, CDR1 is SQVTM and CDR2 ANQGSEA. Unmatched junction bases numbered 9, after V lost 7 bases and J lost 6 bases. The CDR3 bases are TGCAGCGCCCGACAGGGCCCCCCTAATTCACCCCTCCACTTT. The encoded protein is CSARQGPPNSPLHF.

This sequence joins TRBV25-1 and TRBJ1-2; 9 positions match TRBD1. V lost 4 bases and J lost 5; bases outside the gene matches: 11. This CDR3 region has 16 residues. The germline V gene encodes CDR1 MGHDK and CDR2 SYGVNS. CDR3 loop: CASSGVQGALGYGYTF. The DNA of the CDR3 is TGTGCCAGCAGTGGCGTACAGGGGGCGCTTGGGTATGGCTACACCTTC.

The rearrangement joins TRBV2 to TRBJ1-3; no firm D call. Trimming left V 4 bases short and J 0 bases short, with 7 bases between. The germline CDR1 and CDR2 sequences are SNHLY and FYNNEI. This CDR3 has 14 amino acids. The CDR3 here is CASSVPNSGNTIYF. The CDR3 nucleotides read TGTGCCAGCAGTGTGCCTAACTCTGGAAACACCATATATTTT.

The chain couples TRBV5-4 to TRBJ2-3, with 8 bases aligning to TRBD2. The germline V gene encodes CDR1 SGHNT and CDR2 YYREEE (reference sequence). The CDR3 consists of 16 residues. Trimming at V came to 2 bases and at J to 2 bases, leaving 7 bases not matched to a gene. CDR3 in amino acids: CASSFLLADPTDTQYF. The CDR3 DNA is TGTGCCAGCAGCTTCTTACTAGCGGACCCCACAGATACGCAGTATTTT. Combining the CDR3 with reference TRBV5-4 and TRBJ2-3 gives the whole variable domain ETGVTQSPTHLIKTRGQQVTLRCSSQSGHNTVSWYQQALGQGPQFIFQYYREEENGRGNFPPRFSGLQFPNYSSELNVNALELDDSALYLCASSFLLADPTDTQYFGPGTRLTVL.

The chain recombines TRBV5-4 with TRBJ2-1; 11 bases are shared with TRBD1. Germline loops: CDR1 SGHNT, CDR2 YYREEE (reference sequence). V lost 6 bases and J lost 9; bases outside the gene matches: 11. The CDR3 loop spans 15 amino acids. The chain's CDR3 is CASIGQGARDGEQFF. CDR3 nucleotides: TGTGCCAGCATTGGACAGGGGGCTCGGGACGGTGAGCAGTTCTTC. The full variable domain, in which reference TRBV5-4 and TRBJ2-1 provide the parts outside the CDR3, is ETGVTQSPTHLIKTRGQQVTLRCSSQSGHNTVSWYQQALGQGPQFIFQYYREEENGRGNFPPRFSGLQFPNYSSELNVNALELDDSALYLCASIGQGARDGEQFFGPGTRLTVL.

V is TRBV5-4 and J is TRBJ2-5; the D gene is possibly TRBD1 (7 bases). Germline V lookup: CDR1 SGHNT, CDR2 YYREEE (reference sequence). CDR3 length: 14 amino acids. Trimming removed 4 bases at V and 3 bases at J, with 13 bases between. CDR3 amino acids: CASSPRGTEETQYF. DNA of the CDR3: TGTGCCAGCAGCCCTCGGGGGACAGAAGAGACCCAGTACTTC.

The table lists this clone with a count of one. The genes are TRBV15 and TRBJ2-1, with 7 bases aligning to TRBD1. Germline V lookup: CDR1 LNHNV, CDR2 YYDKDF (reference sequence). This CDR3 is built from 14 residues. The trim removed 1 base at V and 6 bases at J, leaving 3 bases unmatched. CDR3 bases: TGTGCCACCAGCAGAGCATCAGGGGGCAATGAGCAGTTCTTC. This translates into CATSRASGGNEQFF. Full variable domain (rest looked up from reference TRBV15 and TRBJ2-1): DAMVIQNPRYQVTQFGKPVTLSCSQTLNHNVMYWYQQKSSQAPKLLFHYYDKDFNNEADTPDNFQSRRPNTSFCFLDIRSPGLGDTAMYLCATSRASGGNEQFFGPGTRLTVL.

The chain combines TRBV5-4 with TRBJ2-7; no definite D call. The V end lost 0 bases, the J end lost 0 bases, and 7 bases lay between the germline ends. This CDR3 is built from 14 residues. Germline loops: CDR1 SGHNT, CDR2 YYREEE (reference sequence). CDR3 in DNA: TGTGCCAGCAGCTTGGATTGGAGCTCCTACGAGCAGTACTTC. Protein: CASSLDWSSYEQYF.

By share, this clone ranks as large (0.1 to 1%). V usage is TRBV10-3 and J usage is TRBJ1-1, with a possible D match to TRBD1 (6 bases). Trimming pared 5 bases from V and 2 bases from J, leaving 18 bases between. This CDR3 has 16 amino acids. Germline CDR1 and CDR2: ENHRY and SYGVKD. This chain's CDR3 is CAISTIWDTLNTEAFF. CDR3 sequence (DNA): TGTGCCATCAGTACCATTTGGGACACCCTTAACACTGAAGCTTTCTTT.

The rearrangement joins TRBV4-3 to TRBJ2-5, with TRBD2 identical over 13 bases. The CDR3 has 17 amino acids. Germline CDR1 LGHNA, CDR2 YSLEER. With V trimmed by 0 bases and J by 5 bases, 6 bases remained unmatched. The CDR3 DNA sequence: TGCGCCAGCAGCCAAGATTTAGGGACTAGCGGGGCGGAGACCCAGTACTTC. Its protein is CASSQDLGTSGAETQYF.

V is TRBV18 and J is TRBJ1-5; 10 nucleotides align to TRBD1. Germline loops: CDR1 KGHSH, CDR2 LQKENI. The CDR3 totals 15 residues. The V gene end was trimmed by 7 bases and the J gene end by 2 bases; junction bases not matched to a gene: 5. CDR3 amino acids: CASLDRGLGNQPQHF. The CDR3 DNA follows: TGTGCCAGCTTAGACAGGGGGCTCGGCAATCAGCCCCAGCATTTT.

The CDR3 DNA reads as TGTGCCAGCAGCTTAAACTGGGCGGGGGTGAACACTGAAGCTTTCTTT. Translation gives CASSLNWAGVNTEAFF. This sequence joins TRBV5-5 and TRBJ1-1, with TRBD1 as a possible D gene (5 bases). This CDR3 has 16 residues. Deletions cut 2 bases from V and 0 bases from J, with 14 bases between. Per the germline V gene, CDR1 is SGHKS and CDR2 is YYEKEE (reference sequence).

The CDR3 is CASSQKGPQGKGQPQHF. CDR3 in DNA: TGTGCCAGCAGCCAAAAGGGGCCGCAGGGAAAGGGTCAGCCCCAGCATTTT. This chain connects TRBV4-2 to TRBJ1-5; a weak D match, TRBD1 (5 bases). The CDR3 runs 17 residues. Germline V CDR1 and CDR2: LGHNA, YNFKEQ. V shed 2 bases and J shed 6 bases, with 20 bases lying between them.

The gene calls are TRBV24-1 and TRBJ2-7; 9 bases agree with TRBD1. CDR3 length: 13 residues. Unmatched junction bases numbered 4, after V lost 10 bases and J lost 1 base. Germline values: CDR1 KGHDR, CDR2 SFDVKD. CDR3: CATEGTGSYEQYF. As DNA, the CDR3 is TGTGCCACGGAAGGGACAGGGTCCTACGAGCAGTACTTC.

CDR3 loop: CSASTGGETQYF. The CDR3 nucleotides are TGCAGTGCTAGTACCGGGGGAGAGACCCAGTACTTC. This sequence joins TRBV20-1 and TRBJ2-5; perhaps TRBD2 as D (6 bases). Looked up from germline, CDR1 is DFQATT and CDR2 is SNEGSKA (reference sequence). With 3 bases removed from V and 4 bases from J, the gap between germline ends came to 9 bases. This CDR3 is 12 amino acids long.

This clone was observed a few times. The rearrangement links TRBV19 to TRBJ1-5; D may be TRBD1 (6 bases). CDR1 and CDR2 from the germline V gene are LNHDA and SQIVND (reference sequence). The CDR3 is 16 residues long. Trimming pared 1 base from V and 0 bases from J, leaving 10 bases between. The CDR3 loop reads CASSIVRGYSNQPQHF. DNA of the CDR3: TGTGCCAGTAGTATAGTAAGGGGGTATAGCAATCAGCCCCAGCATTTT.